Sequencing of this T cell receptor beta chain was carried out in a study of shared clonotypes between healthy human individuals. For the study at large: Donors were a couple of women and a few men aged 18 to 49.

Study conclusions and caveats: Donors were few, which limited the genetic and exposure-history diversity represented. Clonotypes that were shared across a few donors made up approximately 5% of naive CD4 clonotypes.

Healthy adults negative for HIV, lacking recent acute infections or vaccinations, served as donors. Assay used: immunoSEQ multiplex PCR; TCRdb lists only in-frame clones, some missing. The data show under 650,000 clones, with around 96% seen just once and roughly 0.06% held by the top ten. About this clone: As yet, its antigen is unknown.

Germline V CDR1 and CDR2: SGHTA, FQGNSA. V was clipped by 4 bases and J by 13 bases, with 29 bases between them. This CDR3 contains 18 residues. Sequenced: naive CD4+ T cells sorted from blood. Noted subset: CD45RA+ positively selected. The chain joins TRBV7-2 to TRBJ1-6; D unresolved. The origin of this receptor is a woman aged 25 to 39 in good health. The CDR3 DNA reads TGTGCCAGCAGCTATGGACTGGAAAATGCCTTTAATAGAGTTCCCCTCCACTTT. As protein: CASSYGLENAFNRVPLHF.